This TCR beta chain stems from a study of T cell repertoires in cytomegalovirus infection. Whole-study results and caveats: Summed frequency of shared TCR beta families picked out CMV carriers who also had the relevant HLA.

This CDR3 has 18 residues. Unmatched junction bases numbered 20, after V lost 4 bases and J lost 6 bases. Germline CDR1 MNHEY, CDR2 SVGAGI. TCRdb reprocessed the reads with MiXCR, giving one entry per CDR3 protein. Among about a million distinct CDR3 sequences listed, approximately 31% were seen once. Note on this clonotype: Its antigen is as yet unknown.

Sequencing was performed on cultured CD8+ T cells from PBMCs, taken from culture after CMV antigen stimulation. The receptor was isolated from a human donor in good health (CMV status not recorded). Some clones in this sample may be carry-over from other donors' samples. This sequence joins TRBV6-5 and TRBJ1-1, with 7 nucleotides matching TRBD1. The CDR3 coding sequence is TGTGCCAGCAGTTCCCACCCCGCTCTAACGACAGGGAAAGCTGAAGCTTTCTTT. Translating gives CASSSHPALTTGKAEAFF.